A single sample gave rise to the 7 T cell receptor beta chains below, sequenced in a study of cytomegalovirus exposure and HLA in healthy donors. The PCR was carried out with 60 Vbeta primers and 13 Jbeta primers. Method: immunoSEQ multiplex PCR; TCRdb's copy keeps in-frame clones and lacks some. This table has some 120,000 clones, about 8.5% appearing once. Sample: PBMCs. These receptors all come from a man aged 40-49 years in good health and CMV-seronegative.

This clone appeared a few times. This chain uses TRBV5-1 with TRBJ2-7; D perhaps matches TRBD2 (7 bases). The V end was cut by 5 bases, the J end by 2 bases, with 11 bases between. There are 13 residues in the CDR3. Germline V CDR1 and CDR2: SGHRS, YFSETQ. This chain's CDR3 is CASRRGGAYEQYF. DNA of the CDR3: TGCGCCAGCAGGAGGGGGGGTGCCTACGAGCAGTACTTC.

This chain uses TRBV25-1 with TRBJ1-5; D is possibly TRBD1 (6 bases). The CDR3 runs to 15 residues. The V end lost 7 bases, the J end lost 4 bases, and 17 bases lay between the germline ends. Germline CDR1 is MGHDK and CDR2 is SYGVNS. The CDR3 reads CASTQPGQTNQPQHF. The CDR3 DNA sequence: TGTGCCAGCACTCAGCCGGGACAAACAAATCAGCCCCAGCATTTT. Full variable domain (rest looked up from reference TRBV25-1 and TRBJ1-5): EADIYQTPRYLVIGTGKKITLECSQTMGHDKMYWYQQDPGMELHLIHYSYGVNSTEKGDLSSESTVSRIRTEHFPLTLESARPSHTSQYLCASTQPGQTNQPQHFGDGTRLSIL.

With regard to this clone: This sample also contains other DNA sequences that code for the same CDR3. The V gene is TRBV4-3, the J gene TRBJ1-1; 7 bases are shared with TRBD1. The germline gives CDR1 LGHNA, CDR2 YSLEER. The CDR3 contains 14 residues. The junction had 3 bases not matched to a gene; V was cut back by 4 bases and J by 1 base. CDR3 residues: CASSLGTANTEAFF. CDR3 DNA sequence: TGCGCCAGCAGCCTTGGGACAGCGAACACTGAAGCTTTCTTT.

In DNA form, the CDR3 reads TGTGCCAGCAGCTCGCCCGAGGGCGAAGCTTTCTTT. The encoded protein is CASSSPEGEAFF. The V call is TRBV7-3, the J call TRBJ1-1, with D uncertain. Trimming took off 4 bases at V and 8 bases at J, with 11 bases between the two ends. Germline V gene sequence: CDR1 SGHTA, CDR2 FQGTGA. The CDR3 totals 12 residues.

The chain has TRBV28 and TRBJ1-1; no reliable D call. The CDR3 sequence is 11 residues long. V dropped 5 bases and J dropped 5 bases, with 6 bases sitting between them. Germline lookup yields CDR1 MDHEN and CDR2 SYDVKM. DNA of the CDR3: TGTGCCAGCAGTCGGCGGACTGAAGCTTTCTTT. Its protein is CASSRRTEAFF.

Only a few counts were recorded for this clone. This chain connects TRBV10-1 to TRBJ1-4, with TRBD1 as a possible D gene (5 bases). Trimming left V 2 bases short and J 2 bases short, with 9 bases between. The CDR3 is 15 residues long. The V gene's germline CDR1 is WNHNN and CDR2 SYGVQD (reference sequence). CDR3: CASSEERGTNEKLFF. The DNA of the CDR3 is TGCGCCAGCAGTGAGGAAAGGGGCACTAATGAAAAACTGTTTTTT.

The chain recombines TRBV2 with TRBJ2-2; the D is unclear. CDR3 size: 14 residues. Germline values: CDR1 SNHLY, CDR2 FYNNEI. The V end lost 1 base, the J end lost 1 base, and 4 bases lay between the germline ends. Here the CDR3 reads CASSEDWNTGELFF. The CDR3 DNA reads TGTGCCAGCAGTGAAGACTGGAACACCGGGGAGCTGTTTTTT.